The rows below give T cell receptor beta chains drawn from one sample of a study of blood T cell repertoires in COVID-19. Profiling relied on immunoSEQ multiplex PCR, and the TCRdb table lists in-frame clones only, not all of them. Altogether some 250,000 clones are present, around 87% being singletons, with the ten largest covering approximately 3%. The sample was peripheral blood. These receptor sequences come from a woman aged 30 to 39 who had recovered from COVID-19. CDR3s include the opening cysteine and the closing phenylalanine or tryptophan. Each record gives: CDR3 protein, V gene, clone size, D gene. A D gene is named only where the DNA matches it firmly. Clone size is given for some rows only: seen once, a few or many times, or a class if the clone is expanded.

cdr3_aa: CASSLTVGTPHEAFF
v_call: TRBV7-3
clone_size: few
d_call: NA

cdr3_aa: CATSRGRGAEVTQYF
v_call: TRBV15
clone_size: once
d_call: NA

cdr3_aa: CASTSGQPSNEQFF
v_call: TRBV27
clone_size: NA
d_call: NA

cdr3_aa: CASSSRGLRGSEQFF
v_call: TRBV19
clone_size: NA
d_call: NA

cdr3_aa: CASNEQGPFNEQFF
v_call: TRBV5-1
clone_size: NA
d_call: NA

cdr3_aa: CASSQDEQGNYGYTF
v_call: TRBV4-2
clone_size: NA
d_call: TRBD1

cdr3_aa: CASCQDRGHEKLFF
v_call: TRBV2
clone_size: NA
d_call: TRBD1

cdr3_aa: CASSLGLAVNQETQYF
v_call: TRBV13
clone_size: NA
d_call: TRBD2

cdr3_aa: CASSVAASGGHNEQFF
v_call: TRBV9
clone_size: NA
d_call: TRBD2

cdr3_aa: CASSTFGGTSAKNIQYF
v_call: TRBV19
clone_size: NA
d_call: NA

cdr3_aa: CASSELEGSYGYTF
v_call: TRBV25-1
clone_size: NA
d_call: NA

cdr3_aa: CASSSRNGYTF
v_call: TRBV6-5
clone_size: NA
d_call: NA

cdr3_aa: CATSDSGTGLTDTQYF
v_call: TRBV24-1
clone_size: NA
d_call: TRBD1

cdr3_aa: CASSHWRQETQYF
v_call: TRBV3-1/TRBV3-2
clone_size: NA
d_call: NA

cdr3_aa: CASTKVAGGYDYEQYF
v_call: TRBV5-6
clone_size: NA
d_call: TRBD2

cdr3_aa: CASSLARASGGTFYEQYF
v_call: TRBV5-1
clone_size: NA
d_call: TRBD2

cdr3_aa: CASSRQGNTEAFF
v_call: TRBV5-5
clone_size: NA
d_call: TRBD1

cdr3_aa: CASSKEGQANTEAFF
v_call: TRBV5-1
clone_size: NA
d_call: TRBD1

cdr3_aa: CASSYFTPTLNTEAFF
v_call: TRBV6-5
clone_size: NA
d_call: NA

cdr3_aa: CASSPKTGSYGYTF
v_call: TRBV18
clone_size: once
d_call: TRBD1

cdr3_aa: CASGGYSGNTIYF
v_call: TRBV12-3/TRBV12-4
clone_size: NA
d_call: NA

cdr3_aa: CASSVDPTQGTKETQYF
v_call: TRBV9
clone_size: NA
d_call: NA

cdr3_aa: CASSQARPGGNEQYF
v_call: TRBV5-6
clone_size: NA
d_call: TRBD2

cdr3_aa: CASTRASGANVLTF
v_call: TRBV9
clone_size: once
d_call: NA

cdr3_aa: CASSVDSGVGELFF
v_call: TRBV6-4
clone_size: few
d_call: TRBD2